This TCR beta chain was observed in a study of blood T cell repertoires in COVID-19. Study as a whole: Some COVID-19 samples were acute and others convalescent; all came from the United States, Italy and Spain.

Looked up from germline, CDR1 is MNHEY and CDR2 is SVGAGI. The CDR3 has 14 residues. V was pared by 10 bases and J by 2 bases, with 15 bases between. The assay was immunoSEQ multiplex PCR, and TCRdb's table has in-frame clones only and misses some. The sample consists of over 50,000 clones, about 86% of them appearing once. The sequence was collected from a man between 65 and 80 years old with active COVID-19. Sequenced material: peripheral blood. The chain is built from TRBV6-5 and TRBJ1-3, with a weak D call TRBD1 (5 bases). CDR3 nucleotides: TGTGCCACCATCCGGGGGTCTCCTGGAAACACCATATATTTT. The encoded protein is CATIRGSPGNTIYF.